This TCR beta chain was profiled in a study of T-cell memory formation after mild COVID-19 (dated by TCRdb to the early 2020s). With regard to the full study: TCR sequence clusters from the two donors were largely donor specific. In two donors, T-cell clones that expanded and contracted after mild COVID-19 were followed by sequencing TCRalpha and TCRbeta repertoires longitudinally. Two young, previously healthy adult volunteers, one female and one male, were included in the cohort. Results and caveats for the whole study, not just this receptor: Balanced CD4/CD8 phenotypes were observed for clones contracting from day 15 to 85, whereas a bias towards CD4+ was observed for a second wave of clones expanding from day 15 to 37. Contracting CD4+ clones were found mainly in CM and EM memory subsets, while CD8+ clones were enriched in EMRA. Only a couple of mild cases were covered in the study, and larger cohorts including severe cases with pre-infection samples were considered necessary. Some responding clones were found in pre-infection memory, which suggests that pre-existing cross-reactive memory T cells took part in the SARS-CoV-2 response. SARS-CoV-2 specificity was not confirmed for the second-wave clones peaking on day 37.

TCRdb names Illumina NovaSeq 6000 as the instrument used. Using 5'RACE with constant-segment primers, TCRalpha and TCRbeta cDNA libraries were constructed, with sample barcodes and unique molecular identifiers added in the process. RNA was extracted from every sample with Trizol reagent. Library amplification was performed in two PCR steps, and a second sample barcode and Illumina TruSeq adapters were introduced in the second step. Libraries were sequenced on an Illumina NovaSeq with 2 x 150 bp paired-end reads. Per the original workflow: With migec v1.2.7, reads were demultiplexed and then collapsed into UMI-guided consensus sequences. Using mixcr v2.1.11, UMI consensuses were aligned to TRA and TRB V and J templates and then assembled into clonotypes. A clonotype was counted as expanded or contracted only when both edgeR and NoisET called the clonotype significant, with the noise models trained on biological replicates. For edgeR calls, the cutoffs were a false discovery rate-adjusted p below 0.01 and a log2 fold-change threshold of 1. PCA with hierarchical clustering of max-normalized trajectories of the 1000 most abundant clonotypes was used as exploratory dynamics analysis. Separately sequenced CD4+ and CD8+ repertoires were used to assign a CD4 or CD8 phenotype to each responding clone. TCRdb trimmed public reads at Q25 via fastp, called clones via MiXCR and kept in-frame beta chains. CDR3 protein duplicates are merged, each entry listing the most common genes and DNA. The V and J calls were not made by the authors but by TCRdb's processing. Counted in this sample were roughly 550,000 distinct CDR3 sequences; just over 20% of them appeared once. Roughly an eighth of the sample goes to the ten largest clones.

Spanning cysteine to phenylalanine, the CDR3 consists of 16 amino acids. Just CDR3 DNA is preserved here, 48 bases in frame from base 1. The junction shows trimming of 3 bases on V and 5 bases on J, and the gene matches do not reach 7 bases of it. CDR1 and CDR2 were assigned from the germline V gene as KGHDR and SFDVKD. Turning to this clonotype: Its antigen is currently not known. One base away there is no much larger clone; base qualities are not given.

Ficoll-Paque density gradient centrifugation was the method used to isolate PBMCs. The V gene is TRBV24-1 and the J gene is TRBJ2-7; 12 of the junction bases match TRBD1. Sequenced material: PBMCs or a T cell subset sorted from them (not recorded which). This sequence originates from an adult woman who had mild COVID-19 (a few samples of this study predate the infection). The sample titles of this study are shuffled in the database, so cell type and time point are left out; the donor was told from shared clones. The nucleotide sequence is given as TGTGCCACCAGTGATACGGGACAGGGGGCAGGCGACGAGCAGTACTTC. Its protein product is CATSDTGQGAGDEQYF.